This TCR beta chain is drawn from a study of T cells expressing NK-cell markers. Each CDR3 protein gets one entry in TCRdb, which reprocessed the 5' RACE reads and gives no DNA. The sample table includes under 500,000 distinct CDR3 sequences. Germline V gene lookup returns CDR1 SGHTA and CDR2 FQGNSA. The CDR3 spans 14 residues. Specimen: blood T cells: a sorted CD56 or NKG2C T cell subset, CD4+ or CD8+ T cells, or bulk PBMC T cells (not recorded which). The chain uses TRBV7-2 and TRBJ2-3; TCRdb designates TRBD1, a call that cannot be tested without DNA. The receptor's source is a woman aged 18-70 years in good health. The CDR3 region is CASSSSRGIDTQYF.